Listed below are T cell receptor beta chains from one sample, sequenced in a study of monozygotic twins with inflammatory bowel disease. Using the 5' RACE reads, TCRdb records one entry per CDR3 protein without DNA. The table lists roughly 100,000 distinct CDR3 sequences, with approximately 2% in the top ten. The sequenced sample was blood. The receptor set was obtained from a human donor with ulcerative colitis or Crohn's disease, or a healthy co-twin of an affected twin (not recorded which). Each CDR3 is given with its conserved first and last residue.

>TRBV14|TRBJ2-5
CASSQGPRETQYF
>TRBV4-3|TRBJ2-7
CASSQDHGPRGHEQYF
>TRBV7-2|TRBJ2-7
CASSTRGSEQYF
>TRBV20-1|TRBJ2-7
CSAREPGLAGHEQYF
>TRBV21-1|TRBJ2-7
CASSTCLGGEQYF
>TRBV10-3|TRBJ2-7
CAISPRDRGYEQYF
>TRBV5-1|TRBJ1-1
CASSLLTTGGNTEAFF
>TRBV12-3/TRBV12-4|TRBJ1-2
CASSLKGGGQGGYTF
>TRBV20-1|TRBJ2-1
CSAGLAVSYNEQFF
>TRBV7-2|TRBJ2-7
CASSMTSGNTYEQYF
>TRBV6-2/TRBV6-3|TRBJ2-1
CASSYRTSGRLPYNEQFF
>TRBV29-1|TRBJ2-1
CSAGVAAKGEQFF
>TRBV19|TRBJ1-1
CASSVPWSYEAFF
>TRBV12-3/TRBV12-4|TRBJ2-1
CASSLFGSPYNEQFF
>TRBV5-4|TRBJ2-7
CASSLAAGDLYEQYF